This record concerns one T cell receptor (beta chain) sequence. The sample comes from a study of blood T cell repertoires in COVID-19. On the study more broadly: The United States, Italy and Spain provided the acute and convalescent COVID-19 samples. T cells, B-cell-depleted T cells, or PBMCs supplied cDNA or gDNA.

Original analysis: Estimated nucleated cell counts came from reference gene primer amplification. The repertoire was sequenced with immunoSEQ multiplex PCR; TCRdb's copy has only in-frame clones and lacks some. V and J calls and clone size are as listed in that table; D and trimming were resolved from the DNA. The sample lists under 200,000 clones; roughly nine tenths were seen once. Per the germline V gene, CDR1 is LGHDT and CDR2 is YNNKEL (reference sequence). The V end lost 1 base, the J end lost 4 bases, and 10 bases lay between the germline ends. The CDR3 loop spans 14 amino acids. This sequence originates from a woman aged 70-85 years with acute or convalescent COVID-19. The chain recombines TRBV3-1 (or the pseudogene TRBV3-2) with TRBJ1-2; perhaps TRBD1 as D (5 bases). Sequencing input: peripheral blood. The CDR3 sequence is CASSQGGGAYGYTF. CDR3 coding DNA: TGTGCCAGCAGCCAAGGGGGGGGTGCCTATGGCTACACCTTC.